Below are 30 T cell receptor beta chains sequenced from a single sample in a study of T-cell reconstitution after alpha-beta-depleted transplantation in children. Researchers prepared the TCRbeta library using unique molecular identifiers, the study reports. TCRdb re-called the PCR reads through MiXCR, storing one row per CDR3 protein. This table has about 1,000,000 distinct CDR3 sequences, about 29% appearing once. The starting material was PBMCs, mostly from graft donor cells, obtained 360 days after TCRalphabeta/CD19-depleted stem cell transplant. The receptors stem from a boy less than two years old who had a stem cell transplant for SCID, so the T cells may come from the graft donor.

The chain joins TRBV10-2 to TRBJ2-7, with 10 positions matching TRBD2. Germline V gives CDR1 WSHSY, CDR2 SAAADI. The CDR3 totals 15 residues. V shed 3 bases, J shed 2 bases, and the junction held 4 bases outside the gene matches. This CDR3 is CASSETSGATYEQYF. In DNA, the CDR3 is TGCGCCAGCAGTGAAACTAGCGGGGCAACCTACGAGCAGTACTTC.

The chain employs TRBV9 and TRBJ1-1; D possibly corresponds to TRBD1 (5 bases). The CDR3 length is 13 residues. Germline V gene sequence: CDR1 SGDLS, CDR2 YYNGEE. The V gene lost 0 bases and the J gene lost 4 bases, with 7 bases spanning the gap. CDR3 residues: CASSVGDGTEAFF. CDR3 DNA sequence: TGTGCCAGCAGCGTAGGGGACGGCACTGAAGCTTTCTTT.

The chain links TRBV6-1 to TRBJ1-4, with D tentatively TRBD1 (5 bases). CDR1 is MNHNS and CDR2 is SASEGT in the germline V gene. The CDR3 covers 13 residues. Trimming took 11 bases from V and 2 from J, leaving 12 bases between them. The CDR3 loop reads CASKGQTNEKLFF. CDR3 in DNA: TGTGCCTCCAAGGGGCAGACTAATGAAAAACTGTTTTTT.

The chain has TRBV4-2 and TRBJ2-1; 7 bases are shared with TRBD1. CDR1 and CDR2 (germline): LGHNA, YNFKEQ. This CDR3 has 15 amino acids. J was trimmed by 9 bases and V by 1 base; bases with no gene match: 9. CDR3 amino acids: CASSQVRQGETEQFF. The CDR3 DNA is TGTGCCAGCAGCCAAGTGAGGCAGGGGGAAACTGAGCAGTTCTTC.

This clonotype was recorded only once. V usage is TRBV12-3 or TRBV12-4 and J usage is TRBJ2-7, with 10 bases lining up with TRBD2. This CDR3 has 15 amino acids. V shed 5 bases, J shed 3 bases, and the junction held 7 bases outside the gene matches. CDR3 residues: CASSPRWTSGYEQYF. The CDR3 DNA follows: TGTGCCAGCAGTCCCCGATGGACTAGCGGCTACGAGCAGTACTTC.

The table lists this clonotype with a few counts. The CDR3 nucleotides read TGTGCCAGCAGGGGCACGGACAGGAGCACCGGGGAGCTGTTTTTT. As protein: CASRGTDRSTGELFF. This sequence joins TRBV28 and TRBJ2-2, with 7 bases lining up with TRBD1. This CDR3 contains 15 residues. V was pared by 6 bases and J by 4 bases, with 8 bases of the junction left unmatched. Germline assignment: CDR1 MDHEN and CDR2 SYDVKM. Complete variable domain (other parts from reference TRBV28 and TRBJ2-2): DVKVTQSSRYLVKRTGEKVFLECVQDMDHENMFWYRQDPGLGLRLIYFSYDVKMKEKGDIPEGYSVSREKKERFSLILESASTNQTSMYLCASRGTDRSTGELFFGEGSRLTVL.

This clonotype was counted only a few times. The CDR3 region is CASSERGGRNTEAFF. CDR3 nucleotides: TGCGCCAGCAGCGAAAGGGGGGGCCGGAACACTGAAGCTTTCTTT. This chain joins TRBV5-1 and TRBJ1-1; tentative D call: TRBD1 (6 bases). Trimming shortened V by 4 bases and J by 1 base, and 14 bases separated the two germline ends. The CDR3 runs 15 residues. CDR1 and CDR2 (germline): SGHRS, YFSETQ.

This clonotype was seen a handful of times. The chain links TRBV4-2 to TRBJ2-7; 9 bases map to TRBD2. The trim removed 0 bases at V and 3 bases at J, leaving 18 bases unmatched. In germline, CDR1 is LGHNA, CDR2 YNFKEQ. The CDR3 is made up of 20 amino acids. CDR3 coding DNA: TGTGCCAGCAGCCAAGATCGGTATTGGTTTAAGACTAGCGGCAACTACGAGCAGTACTTC. Amino acids: CASSQDRYWFKTSGNYEQYF.

The chain is built from TRBV27 and TRBJ2-1, with 8 positions matching TRBD1. Per the germline V gene, CDR1 is MNHEY and CDR2 is SMNVEV (reference sequence). The CDR3 is 15 residues long. V lost 2 bases, J lost 7 bases, and 7 bases stayed unmatched. Written as DNA, the CDR3 is TGTGCCAGCAGTTTACTAGGACAGGGATATAATGAGCAGTTCTTC. Protein: CASSLLGQGYNEQFF.

This clonotype was counted only a few times. The J gene is TRBJ1-1, the V gene TRBV5-1, with D unclear. The germline CDR1 and CDR2 sequences are SGHRS and YFSETQ. The V end was cut by 0 bases, the J end by 2 bases, with 8 bases between. The CDR3 consists of 14 residues. CDR3 sequence: CASSLALINTEAFF. The DNA of the CDR3 is TGCGCCAGCAGCTTGGCACTGATAAACACTGAAGCTTTCTTT.

This clonotype appeared a single time. Here the CDR3 DNA reads TGTGCCAGCAGCTTAGATGCAGGGTTGGAGCAGTTCTTC. This encodes CASSLDAGLEQFF. This chain joins TRBV11-2 and TRBJ2-1; TRBD1 might be the D (5 bases). CDR1 and CDR2 from the germline V gene are SGHAT and FQNNGV. The CDR3 has 13 amino acids. V lost 0 bases and J lost 10, with 10 bases in between.

This clonotype is medium-sized in the sample. The J gene is TRBJ2-1, the V gene TRBV4-2; either TRBD1 or TRBD2 may supply D (5 bases each). Trimming stripped 0 bases from V and 4 bases from J, with 16 bases between. Looked up from germline, CDR1 is LGHNA and CDR2 is YNFKEQ. The CDR3 is 17 residues long. In nucleotides, the CDR3 is TGTGCCAGCAGCCAAGATCACCCCGGGGCCGCTTACAATGAGCAGTTCTTC. Protein product: CASSQDHPGAAYNEQFF.

The V gene is TRBV2, the J gene TRBJ2-1; D call uncertain. Germline CDR1 is SNHLY and CDR2 is FYNNEI. Trimming removed 4 bases at V and 5 bases at J, with 6 bases between. The CDR3 has 12 residues. CDR3: CASSGENNEQFF. The CDR3 bases are TGTGCCAGCAGTGGAGAGAACAATGAGCAGTTCTTC.

This clonotype was seen at least ten times. The gene calls are TRBV7-9 and TRBJ2-1; D call uncertain. The CDR3 consists of 13 residues. The V end lost 1 base, the J end lost 7 bases, and 8 bases lay between the germline ends. Germline CDR1 reads SEHNR; CDR2 reads FQNEAQ (reference sequence). This CDR3 is CASSLDGGNEQFF. The CDR3, as DNA: TGTGCCAGCAGCTTAGATGGCGGTAATGAGCAGTTCTTC. The variable domain in full, with the rest retrieved from reference TRBV7-9 and TRBJ2-1, is DTGVSQNPRHKITKRGQNVTFRCDPISEHNRLYWYRQTLGQGPEFLTYFQNEAQLEKSRLLSDRFSAERPKGSFSTLEIQRTEQGDSAMYLCASSLDGGNEQFFGPGTRLTVL.

This clonotype was recorded only once. V gene TRBV3-1 combines with J gene TRBJ2-3, with D perhaps TRBD1 or TRBD2 (5 bases each). Germline V gene data show CDR1 as LGHDT and CDR2 as YNNKEL (reference sequence). V was trimmed by 3 bases and J by 5 bases, leaving 15 bases between them. The CDR3 is 15 amino acids. CDR3 in amino acids: CASSQGTAAQDTQYF. CDR3 sequence (DNA): TGTGCCAGCAGCCAGGGGACCGCCGCCCAAGATACGCAGTATTTT.

A few counts support this clonotype. The chain couples TRBV28 to TRBJ2-4, with D possibly TRBD1 on 5 matching bases. The CDR3 is made up of 15 amino acids. Germline lookup yields CDR1 MDHEN and CDR2 SYDVKM. V shed 4 bases and J shed 5 bases, with 15 bases lying between them. This chain's CDR3 is CASSSIGWGENIQYF. For the CDR3, the DNA is TGTGCCAGCAGTTCCATCGGATGGGGCGAAAACATTCAGTACTTC.

This clonotype was detected many times. This chain connects TRBV5-1 to TRBJ2-7; D gene ambiguous. Germline CDR1 SGHRS, CDR2 YFSETQ. The CDR3 is 13 amino acids. Trimming removed 5 bases from V and 1 base from J, with 10 bases in between. The chain's CDR3 is CASSLDISYEQYF. In nucleotides, the CDR3 is TGCGCCAGCAGTTTAGACATATCCTACGAGCAGTACTTC.

This clonotype has more than one count but fewer than ten. This chain joins TRBV6-5 and TRBJ1-1; D possibly corresponds to TRBD1 (5 bases). Germline V CDR1 and CDR2: MNHEY, SVGAGI. The CDR3 spans 16 residues. V was shortened by 4 bases and J by 6 bases, with 21 bases between the two germline ends. The DNA of the CDR3 is TGTGCCAGCAGTTCCTCGAAGACACCCCGGGGGGCTGAAGCTTTCTTT. Its translation is CASSSSKTPRGAEAFF.

This clonotype was detected only a few times. V usage is TRBV5-1 and J usage is TRBJ2-3; 9 bases line up with TRBD2. V was pared by 4 bases and J by 2 bases, with 8 bases of the junction left unmatched. The V gene's germline CDR1 is SGHRS and CDR2 YFSETQ. This CDR3 spans 16 amino acids. CDR3: CASSRLSGGFTDTQYF. The DNA of the CDR3 is TGCGCCAGCAGCCGCCTCAGCGGGGGGTTCACAGATACGCAGTATTTT.

This clonotype was seen a handful of times. The chain carries TRBV6-5 and TRBJ2-1; D is unresolved. The CDR3 is 12 residues long. CDR1 is MNHEY and CDR2 is SVGAGI in the germline V gene. Trimming cost V 1 base and J 6 bases, with 4 bases left between them. Written as DNA, the CDR3 is TGTGCCAGCAGTTACTACGGCAATGAGCAGTTCTTC. This translates into CASSYYGNEQFF.

V gene TRBV2 combines with J gene TRBJ2-1; a weak D match, TRBD1 (5 bases). V was shortened by 4 bases and J by 7 bases, with 17 bases between the two germline ends. This CDR3 spans 15 amino acids. Germline CDR1 and CDR2: SNHLY and FYNNEI. The CDR3 DNA sequence: TGTGCCAGCAGTGGTACAGACAGCCTTCCTAATGAGCAGTTCTTC. Translated: CASSGTDSLPNEQFF.

The CDR3: CASSVLGQGPEEQYF. Here the CDR3 DNA reads TGTGCCAGCAGCGTACTGGGACAGGGGCCGGAGGAGCAGTACTTC. V usage is TRBV9 and J usage is TRBJ2-7; 10 bases are shared with TRBD1. The V segment lost 1 base and the J segment 7 bases; nucleotides outside the gene matches: 8. Looked up from germline, CDR1 is SGDLS and CDR2 is YYNGEE. CDR3 length: 15 amino acids.

This clonotype has a handful of counts. The rearrangement uses TRBV29-1 and TRBJ2-3; 8 nucleotides agree with TRBD2. Trimming cost V 8 bases and J 5 bases; bases outside gene matches: 12. This CDR3 is 14 amino acids long. CDR1 SQVTM and CDR2 ANQGSEA come from the germline V gene. This chain's CDR3 is CSLNPGLARDTQYF. The CDR3 region has the DNA TGCAGCCTAAACCCAGGACTAGCTAGAGATACGCAGTATTTT.

The chain joins TRBV20-1 to TRBJ2-7; no firm D call. The CDR3 has 15 amino acids. Trimming cost V 6 bases and J 2 bases, with 20 bases left between them. Germline CDR1 and CDR2: DFQATT and SNEGSKA (reference sequence). CDR3 DNA sequence: TGCAGTGCCACGAGAGGCAGGATTCACGCCTACGAGCAGTACTTC. It specifies CSATRGRIHAYEQYF.

This chain joins TRBV4-1 and TRBJ2-3; 8 bases are a match to TRBD1. Germline V gene data show CDR1 as MGHRA and CDR2 as YSYEKL. There are 15 residues in the CDR3. With V trimmed by 0 bases and J by 2 bases, 1 base remained unmatched. The CDR3 DNA reads TGCGCCAGCAGCCAAGACAGGGGGCCCACAGATACGCAGTATTTT. Amino acids: CASSQDRGPTDTQYF.

The gene calls are TRBV3-1 and TRBJ1-5, with TRBD1 identical over 7 bases. The CDR3 consists of 14 residues. The trim removed 11 bases at V and 4 bases at J, leaving 11 bases unmatched. Germline V lookup: CDR1 LGHDT, CDR2 YNNKEL (reference sequence). CDR3 sequence (DNA): TGTGCCTGCTCCCGAGGGGGCTATAATCAGCCCCAGCATTTT. It specifies CACSRGGYNQPQHF.

Only a few counts were recorded for this clonotype. V gene TRBV12-3 or TRBV12-4 combines with J gene TRBJ2-3; possible D gene TRBD1, 6 bases. Trimming removed 4 bases from V and 2 bases from J, with 13 bases in between. CDR3 length: 15 residues. CDR3: CASSSWTVNTDTQYF. In DNA form, the CDR3 reads TGTGCCAGCAGTTCCTGGACAGTAAACACAGATACGCAGTATTTT.

Only a few counts were recorded for this clonotype. The rearrangement links TRBV12-3 or TRBV12-4 to TRBJ2-1, with 7 nucleotides matching TRBD2. V lost 6 bases to trimming and J lost 2 bases; unmatched junction nucleotides: 7. The CDR3 has 15 residues. As DNA, the CDR3 is TGTGCCAGCAGGCAGCGGGACCTTGCCTACAATGAGCAGTTCTTC. It is translated as CASRQRDLAYNEQFF.

This clonotype was seen more than once but under ten times. The chain links TRBV9 to TRBJ1-5, with D tentatively TRBD1 (5 bases). The CDR3 extends over 15 amino acids. V shed 4 bases and J shed 0 bases, with 11 bases lying between them. CDR1 SGDLS and CDR2 YYNGEE come from the germline V gene. The CDR3 region has the DNA TGTGCCAGCAGCCGGACACCGTATAGCAATCAGCCCCAGCATTTT. As protein: CASSRTPYSNQPQHF.

The chain combines TRBV11-1 with TRBJ2-7; 7 bases align to TRBD1. This CDR3 is 15 amino acids long. V gave up 5 bases and J gave up 4 bases; unmatched junction bases: 11. The germline V gene has CDR1 SGHAT and CDR2 FQDESV (reference sequence). The CDR3 here is CASSAEDRALYEQYF. The CDR3, as DNA: TGTGCCAGCAGCGCCGAAGACAGGGCCCTTTACGAGCAGTACTTC.